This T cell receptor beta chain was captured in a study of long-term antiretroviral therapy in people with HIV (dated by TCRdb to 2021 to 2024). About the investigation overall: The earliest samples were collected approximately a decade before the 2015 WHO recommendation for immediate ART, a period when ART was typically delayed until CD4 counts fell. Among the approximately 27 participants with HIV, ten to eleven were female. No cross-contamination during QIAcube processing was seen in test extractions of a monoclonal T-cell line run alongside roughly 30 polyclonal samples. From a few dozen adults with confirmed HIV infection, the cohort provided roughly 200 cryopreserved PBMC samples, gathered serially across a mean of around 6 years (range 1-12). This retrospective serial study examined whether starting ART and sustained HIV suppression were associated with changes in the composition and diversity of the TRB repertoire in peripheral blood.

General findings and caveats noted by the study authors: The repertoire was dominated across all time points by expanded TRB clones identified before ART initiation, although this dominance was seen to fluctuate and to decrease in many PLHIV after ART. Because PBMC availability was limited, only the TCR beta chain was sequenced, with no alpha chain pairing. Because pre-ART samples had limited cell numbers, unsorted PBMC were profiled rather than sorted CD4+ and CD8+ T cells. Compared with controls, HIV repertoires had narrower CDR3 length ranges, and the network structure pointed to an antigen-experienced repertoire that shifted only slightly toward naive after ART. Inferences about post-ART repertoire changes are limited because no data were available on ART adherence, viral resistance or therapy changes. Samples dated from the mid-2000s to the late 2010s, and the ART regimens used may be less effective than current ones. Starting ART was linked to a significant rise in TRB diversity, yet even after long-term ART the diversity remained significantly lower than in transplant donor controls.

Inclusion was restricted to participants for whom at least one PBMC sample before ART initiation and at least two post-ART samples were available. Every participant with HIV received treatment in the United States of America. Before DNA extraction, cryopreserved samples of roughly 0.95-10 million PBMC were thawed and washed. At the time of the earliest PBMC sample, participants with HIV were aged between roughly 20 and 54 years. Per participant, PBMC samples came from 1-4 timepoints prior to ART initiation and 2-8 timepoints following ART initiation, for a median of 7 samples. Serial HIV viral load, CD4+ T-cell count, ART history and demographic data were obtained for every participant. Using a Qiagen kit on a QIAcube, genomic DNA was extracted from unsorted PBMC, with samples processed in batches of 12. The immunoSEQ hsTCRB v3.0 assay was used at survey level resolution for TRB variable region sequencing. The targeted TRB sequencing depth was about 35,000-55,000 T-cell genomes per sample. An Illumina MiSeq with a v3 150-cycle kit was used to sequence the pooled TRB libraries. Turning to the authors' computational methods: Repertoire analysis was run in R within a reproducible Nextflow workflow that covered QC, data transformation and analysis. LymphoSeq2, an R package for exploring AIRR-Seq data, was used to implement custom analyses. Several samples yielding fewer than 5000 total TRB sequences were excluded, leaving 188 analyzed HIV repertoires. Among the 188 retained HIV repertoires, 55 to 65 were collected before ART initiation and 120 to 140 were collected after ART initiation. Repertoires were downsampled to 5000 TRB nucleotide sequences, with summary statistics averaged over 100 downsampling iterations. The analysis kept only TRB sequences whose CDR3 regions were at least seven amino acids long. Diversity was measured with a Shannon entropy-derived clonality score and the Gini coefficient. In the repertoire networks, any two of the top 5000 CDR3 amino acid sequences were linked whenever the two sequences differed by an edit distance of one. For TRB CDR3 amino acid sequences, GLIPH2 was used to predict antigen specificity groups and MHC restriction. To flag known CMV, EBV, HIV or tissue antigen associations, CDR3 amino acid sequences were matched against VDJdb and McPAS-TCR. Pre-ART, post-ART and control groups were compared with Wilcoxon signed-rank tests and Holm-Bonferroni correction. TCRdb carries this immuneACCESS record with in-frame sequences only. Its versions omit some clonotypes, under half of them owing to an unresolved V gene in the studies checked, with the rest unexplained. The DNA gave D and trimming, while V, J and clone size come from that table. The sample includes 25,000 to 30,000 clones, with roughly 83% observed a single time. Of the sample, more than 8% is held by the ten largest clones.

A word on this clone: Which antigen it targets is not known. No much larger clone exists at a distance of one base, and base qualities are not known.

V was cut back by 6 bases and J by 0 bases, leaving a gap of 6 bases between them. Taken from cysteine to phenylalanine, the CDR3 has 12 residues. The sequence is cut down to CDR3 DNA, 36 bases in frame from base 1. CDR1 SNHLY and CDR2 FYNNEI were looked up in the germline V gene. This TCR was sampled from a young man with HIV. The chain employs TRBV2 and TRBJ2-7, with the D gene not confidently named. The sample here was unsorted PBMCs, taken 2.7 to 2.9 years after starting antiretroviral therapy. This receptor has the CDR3 CASRGNSYEQYF. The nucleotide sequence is TGTGCCAGCAGGGGCAACTCCTACGAGCAGTACTTC. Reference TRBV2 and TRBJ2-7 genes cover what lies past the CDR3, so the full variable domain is EPEVTQTPSHQVTQMGQEVILRCVPISNHLYFYWYRQILGQKVEFLVSFYNNEISEKSEIFDDQFSVERPDGSNFTLKIRSTKLEDSAMYFCASRGNSYEQYFGPGTRLTVT.